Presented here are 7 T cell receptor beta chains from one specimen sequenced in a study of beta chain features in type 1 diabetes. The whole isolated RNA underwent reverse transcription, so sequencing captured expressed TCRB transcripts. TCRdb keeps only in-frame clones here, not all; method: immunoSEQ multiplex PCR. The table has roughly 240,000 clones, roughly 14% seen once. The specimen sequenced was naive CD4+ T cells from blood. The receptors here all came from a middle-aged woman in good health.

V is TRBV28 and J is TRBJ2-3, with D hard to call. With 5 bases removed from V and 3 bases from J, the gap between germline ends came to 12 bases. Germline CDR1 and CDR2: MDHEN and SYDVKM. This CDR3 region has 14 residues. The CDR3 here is CASSRVLLTDTQYF. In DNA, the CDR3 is TGTGCCAGCAGTCGCGTCTTATTAACAGATACGCAGTATTTT.

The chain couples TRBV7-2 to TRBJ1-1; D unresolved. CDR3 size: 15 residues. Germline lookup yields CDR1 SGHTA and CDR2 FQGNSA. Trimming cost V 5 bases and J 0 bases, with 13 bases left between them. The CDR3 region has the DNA TGTGCCAGCAGCCCACGGACGGGAATGAACACTGAAGCTTTCTTT. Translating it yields CASSPRTGMNTEAFF.

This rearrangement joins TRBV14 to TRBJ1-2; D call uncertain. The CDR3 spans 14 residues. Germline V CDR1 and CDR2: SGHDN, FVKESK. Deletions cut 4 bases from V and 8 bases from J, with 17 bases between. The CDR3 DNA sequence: TGTGCCAGCAGCCCCCACTCAGGAAATGGAGGCTACACCTTC. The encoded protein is CASSPHSGNGGYTF.

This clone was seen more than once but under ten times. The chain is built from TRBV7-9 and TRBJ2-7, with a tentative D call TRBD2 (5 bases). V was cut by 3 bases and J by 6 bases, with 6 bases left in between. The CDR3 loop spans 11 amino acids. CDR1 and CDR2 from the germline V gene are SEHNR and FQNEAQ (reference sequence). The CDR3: CASSFGGEQYF. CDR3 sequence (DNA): TGTGCCAGCAGCTTCGGAGGCGAGCAGTACTTC.

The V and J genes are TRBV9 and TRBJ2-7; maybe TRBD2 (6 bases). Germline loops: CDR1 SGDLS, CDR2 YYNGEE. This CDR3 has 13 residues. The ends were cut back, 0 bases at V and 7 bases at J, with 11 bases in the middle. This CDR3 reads CASSVVGGTEQYF. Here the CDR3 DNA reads TGTGCCAGCAGCGTAGTCGGTGGGACTGAGCAGTACTTC.

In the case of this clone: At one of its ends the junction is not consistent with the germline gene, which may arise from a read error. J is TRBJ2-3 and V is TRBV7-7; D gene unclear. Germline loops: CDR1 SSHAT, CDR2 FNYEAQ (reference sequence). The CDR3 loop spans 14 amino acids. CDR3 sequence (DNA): TGTGCTAGCAGCCCGGGTCCTAGTGGAGATACGCAGTATTTT. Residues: CASSPGPSGDTQYF.

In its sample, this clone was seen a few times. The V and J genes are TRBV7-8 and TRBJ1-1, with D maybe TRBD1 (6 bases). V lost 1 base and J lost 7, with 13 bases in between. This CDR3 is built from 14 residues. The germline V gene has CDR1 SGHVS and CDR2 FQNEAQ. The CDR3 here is CASSLGTVVREAFF. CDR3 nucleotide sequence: TGTGCCAGCAGCTTAGGGACAGTGGTGCGTGAAGCTTTCTTT.